The entry below gives a single TCR beta chain sequence along with its context. Its antigen remains unknown. The PCR was carried out with 60 Vbeta primers and 13 Jbeta primers. Sequencing used immunoSEQ multiplex PCR; TCRdb keeps in-frame clones, though not all of them. The repertoire holds about 52,000 clones, with less than 70% as singletons. The data were taken from a study of cytomegalovirus exposure and HLA in healthy donors. Findings and caveats of the study: Analyses of presence and absence presupposed an approximately uniform sequencing depth across donors. A missense variant in DCLRE1C was later tied to TCR beta V- and J-gene trimming. The study reported that TCR beta sequences accurately predicted HLA-A and HLA-B alleles in most subjects.

The CDR3 has 16 residues. From germline, CDR1 is SGHNT and CDR2 YYREEE (reference sequence). This clonotype originated in a human donor in good health. V is TRBV5-4 and J is TRBJ2-5; 13 bases fit TRBD2. The assigned J gene may be wrong: the sequence end matches TRBJ2-7 better. Source material: PBMCs. The CDR3: CASSRRTSGGPSEQYF. Written as DNA, the CDR3 is TGTGCCAGCAGCCGAAGGACTAGCGGGGGCCCGAGCGAGCAGTACTTC.